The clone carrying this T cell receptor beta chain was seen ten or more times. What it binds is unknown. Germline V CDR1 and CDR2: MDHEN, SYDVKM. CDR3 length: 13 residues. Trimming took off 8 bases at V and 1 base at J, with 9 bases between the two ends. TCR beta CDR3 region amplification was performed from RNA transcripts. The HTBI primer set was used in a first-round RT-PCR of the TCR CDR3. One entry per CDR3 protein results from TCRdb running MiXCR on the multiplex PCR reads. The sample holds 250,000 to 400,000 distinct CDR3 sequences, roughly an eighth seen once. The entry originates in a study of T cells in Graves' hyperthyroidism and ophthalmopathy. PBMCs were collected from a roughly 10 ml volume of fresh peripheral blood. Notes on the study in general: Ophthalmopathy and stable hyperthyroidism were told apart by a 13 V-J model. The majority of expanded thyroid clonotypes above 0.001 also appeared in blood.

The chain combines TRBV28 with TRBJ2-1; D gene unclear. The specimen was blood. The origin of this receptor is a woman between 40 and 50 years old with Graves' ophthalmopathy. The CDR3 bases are TGTGCCAGCGAATCGCGGTCCTACAATGAGCAGTTCTTC. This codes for CASESRSYNEQFF.